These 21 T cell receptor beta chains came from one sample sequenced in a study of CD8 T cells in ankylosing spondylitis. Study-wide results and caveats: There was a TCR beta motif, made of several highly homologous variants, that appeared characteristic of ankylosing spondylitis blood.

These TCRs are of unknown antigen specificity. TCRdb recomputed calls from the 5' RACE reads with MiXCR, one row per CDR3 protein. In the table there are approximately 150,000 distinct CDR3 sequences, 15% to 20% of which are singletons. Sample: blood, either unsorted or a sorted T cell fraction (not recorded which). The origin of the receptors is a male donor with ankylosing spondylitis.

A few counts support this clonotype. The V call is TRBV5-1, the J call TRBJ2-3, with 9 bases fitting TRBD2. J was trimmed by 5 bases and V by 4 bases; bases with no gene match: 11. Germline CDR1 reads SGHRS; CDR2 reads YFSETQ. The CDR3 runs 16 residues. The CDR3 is CASSAKKLAGQDTQYF. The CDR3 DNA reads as TGCGCCAGCAGCGCCAAAAAACTAGCGGGCCAAGATACGCAGTATTTT. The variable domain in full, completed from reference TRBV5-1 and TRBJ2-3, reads KAGVTQTPRYLIKTRGQQVTLSCSPISGHRSVSWYQQTPGQGLQFLFEYFSETQRNKGNFPGRFSGRQFSNSRSEMNVSTLELGDSALYLCASSAKKLAGQDTQYFGPGTRLTVL.

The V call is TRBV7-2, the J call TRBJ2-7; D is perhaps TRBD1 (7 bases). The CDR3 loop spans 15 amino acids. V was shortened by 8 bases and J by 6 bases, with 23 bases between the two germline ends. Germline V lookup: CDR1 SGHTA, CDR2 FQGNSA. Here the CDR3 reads CASSSTGHGEVEQYF. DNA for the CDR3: TGTGCCAGCTCCTCGACAGGGCATGGGGAGGTCGAGCAGTACTTC.

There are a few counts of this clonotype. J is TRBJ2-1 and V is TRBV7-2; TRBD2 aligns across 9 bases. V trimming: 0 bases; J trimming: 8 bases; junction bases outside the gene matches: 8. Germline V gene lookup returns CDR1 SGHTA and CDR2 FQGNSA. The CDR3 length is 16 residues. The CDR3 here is CASSLARLAGFDEQFF. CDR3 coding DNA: TGTGCCAGCAGCTTAGCGAGGCTAGCGGGATTCGATGAGCAGTTCTTC.

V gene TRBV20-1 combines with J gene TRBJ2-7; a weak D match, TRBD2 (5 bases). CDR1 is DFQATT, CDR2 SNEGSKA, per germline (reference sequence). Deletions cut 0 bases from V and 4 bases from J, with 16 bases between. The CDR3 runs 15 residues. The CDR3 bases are TGCAGTGCTAGAGATTGGGGTCCCACGGGGTACGAGCAGTACTTC. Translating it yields CSARDWGPTGYEQYF.

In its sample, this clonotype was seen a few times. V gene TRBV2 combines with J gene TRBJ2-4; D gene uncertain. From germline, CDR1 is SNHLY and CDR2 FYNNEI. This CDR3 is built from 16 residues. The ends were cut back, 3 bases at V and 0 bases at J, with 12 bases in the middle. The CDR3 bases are TGTGCCAGCAGTGACTGGGGAACCGGAGCCAAAAACATTCAGTACTTC. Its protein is CASSDWGTGAKNIQYF.

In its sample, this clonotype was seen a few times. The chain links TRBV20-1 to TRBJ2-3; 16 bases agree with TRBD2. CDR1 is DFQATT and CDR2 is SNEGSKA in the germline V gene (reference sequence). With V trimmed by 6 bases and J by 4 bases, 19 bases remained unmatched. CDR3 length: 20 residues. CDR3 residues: CSARAYRGTSGRAIADTQYF. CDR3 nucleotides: TGCAGTGCAAGGGCTTACCGTGGGACTAGCGGGAGGGCCATCGCAGATACGCAGTATTTT.

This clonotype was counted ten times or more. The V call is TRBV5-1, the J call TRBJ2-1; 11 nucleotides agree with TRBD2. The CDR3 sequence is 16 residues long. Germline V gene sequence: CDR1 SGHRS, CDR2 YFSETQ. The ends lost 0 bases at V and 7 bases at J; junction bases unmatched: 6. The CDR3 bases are TGCGCCAGCAGCTTGGTAGCGGGAGGGCCGAGTAATGAGCAGTTCTTC. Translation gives CASSLVAGGPSNEQFF.

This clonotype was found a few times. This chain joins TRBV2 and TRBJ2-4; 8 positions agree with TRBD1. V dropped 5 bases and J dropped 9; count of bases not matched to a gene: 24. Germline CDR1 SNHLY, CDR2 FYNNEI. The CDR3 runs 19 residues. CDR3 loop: CASSSPVTGEALGKGIQYF. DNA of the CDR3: TGTGCCAGCAGTTCCCCGGTGACAGGGGAGGCCCTCGGTAAAGGCATTCAGTACTTC.

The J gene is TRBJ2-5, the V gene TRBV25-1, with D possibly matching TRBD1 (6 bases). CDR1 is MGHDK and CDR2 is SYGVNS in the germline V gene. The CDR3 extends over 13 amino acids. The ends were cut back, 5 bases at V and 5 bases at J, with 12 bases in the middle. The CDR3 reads CASSRAGEETQYF. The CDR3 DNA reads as TGTGCCAGCAGTCGTGCAGGGGAGGAGACCCAGTACTTC.

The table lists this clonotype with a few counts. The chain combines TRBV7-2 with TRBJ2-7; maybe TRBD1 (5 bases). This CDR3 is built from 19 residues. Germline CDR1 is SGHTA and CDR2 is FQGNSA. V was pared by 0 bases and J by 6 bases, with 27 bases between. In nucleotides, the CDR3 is TGTGCCAGCAGCTTAGCTGGGCGCAGGGTTCGTACGGCTCGTTCCGAGCAGTACTTC. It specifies CASSLAGRRVRTARSEQYF.

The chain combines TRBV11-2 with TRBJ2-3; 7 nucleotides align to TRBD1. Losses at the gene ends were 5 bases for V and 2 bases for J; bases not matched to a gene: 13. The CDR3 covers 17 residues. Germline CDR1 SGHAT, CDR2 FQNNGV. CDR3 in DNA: TGTGCCAGCAGCGCGAACGACGGGACAGCTTCCACAGATACGCAGTATTTT. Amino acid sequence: CASSANDGTASTDTQYF.

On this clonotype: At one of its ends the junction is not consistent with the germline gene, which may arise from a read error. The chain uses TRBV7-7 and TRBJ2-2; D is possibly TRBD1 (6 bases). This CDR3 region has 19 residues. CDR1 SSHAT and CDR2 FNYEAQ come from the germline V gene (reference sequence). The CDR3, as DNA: TGTGCTAGCAGCCCAGGGACAAGGGGAAGCGAGATAAACACCGGGGAGCTGTTTTTT. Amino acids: CASSPGTRGSEINTGELFF.

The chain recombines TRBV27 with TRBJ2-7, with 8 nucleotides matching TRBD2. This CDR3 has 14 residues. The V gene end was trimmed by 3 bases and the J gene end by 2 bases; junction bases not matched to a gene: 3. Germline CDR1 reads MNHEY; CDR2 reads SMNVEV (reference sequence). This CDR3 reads CASSFSGTTYEQYF. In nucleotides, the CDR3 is TGTGCCAGCAGTTTTAGCGGGACTACCTACGAGCAGTACTTC.

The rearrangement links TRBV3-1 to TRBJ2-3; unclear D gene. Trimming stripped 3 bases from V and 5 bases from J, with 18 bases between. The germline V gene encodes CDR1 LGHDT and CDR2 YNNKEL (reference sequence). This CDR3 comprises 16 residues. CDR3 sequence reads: CASSQGRAISGDTQYF. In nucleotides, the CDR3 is TGTGCCAGCAGCCAGGGTAGGGCCATAAGTGGAGATACGCAGTATTTT.

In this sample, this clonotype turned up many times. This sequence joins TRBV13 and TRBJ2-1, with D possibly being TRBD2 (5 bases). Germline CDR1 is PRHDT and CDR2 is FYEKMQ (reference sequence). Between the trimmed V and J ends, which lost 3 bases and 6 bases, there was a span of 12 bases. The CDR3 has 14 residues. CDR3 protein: CASSFLGRGNEQFF. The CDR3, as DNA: TGTGCCAGCAGCTTCCTAGGTCGGGGCAATGAGCAGTTCTTC.

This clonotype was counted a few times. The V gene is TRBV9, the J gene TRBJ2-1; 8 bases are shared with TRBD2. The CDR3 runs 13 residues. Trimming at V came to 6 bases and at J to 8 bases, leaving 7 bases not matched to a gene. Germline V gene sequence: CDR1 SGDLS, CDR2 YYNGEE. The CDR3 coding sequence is TGTGCCAGCACACCGGGGGGGCCCTATGAGCAGTTCTTC. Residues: CASTPGGPYEQFF. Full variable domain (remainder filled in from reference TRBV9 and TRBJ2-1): DSGVTQTPKHLITATGQRVTLRCSPRSGDLSVYWYQQSLDQGLQFLIQYYNGEERAKGNILERFSAQQFPDLHSELNLSSLELGDSALYFCASTPGGPYEQFFGPGTRLTVL.

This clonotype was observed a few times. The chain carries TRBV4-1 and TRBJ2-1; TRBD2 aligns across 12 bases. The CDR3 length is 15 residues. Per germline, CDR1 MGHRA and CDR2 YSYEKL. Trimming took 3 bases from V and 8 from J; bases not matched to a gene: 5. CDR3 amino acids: CASSQWTSGMDEQFF. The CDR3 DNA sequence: TGCGCCAGCAGCCAGTGGACTAGCGGGATGGATGAGCAGTTCTTC.

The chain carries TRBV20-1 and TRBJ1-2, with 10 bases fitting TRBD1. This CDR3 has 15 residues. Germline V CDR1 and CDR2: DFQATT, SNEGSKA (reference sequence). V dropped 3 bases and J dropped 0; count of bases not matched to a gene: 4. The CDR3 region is CSARGQGTSNYGYTF. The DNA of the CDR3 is TGCAGTGCTAGGGGACAGGGGACATCTAACTATGGCTACACCTTC.

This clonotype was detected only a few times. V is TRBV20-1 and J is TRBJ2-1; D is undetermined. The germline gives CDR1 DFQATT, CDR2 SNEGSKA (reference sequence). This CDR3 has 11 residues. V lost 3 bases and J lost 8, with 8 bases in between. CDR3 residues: CSASWFDEQFF. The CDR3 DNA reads TGCAGTGCTAGTTGGTTTGATGAGCAGTTCTTC.

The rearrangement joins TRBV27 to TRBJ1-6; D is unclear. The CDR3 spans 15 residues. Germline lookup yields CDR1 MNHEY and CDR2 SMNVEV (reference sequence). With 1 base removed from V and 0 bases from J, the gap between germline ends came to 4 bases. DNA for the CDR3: TGTGCCAGCAGTTTATGGGGCTCCTATAATTCACCCCTCCACTTT. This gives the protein CASSLWGSYNSPLHF.

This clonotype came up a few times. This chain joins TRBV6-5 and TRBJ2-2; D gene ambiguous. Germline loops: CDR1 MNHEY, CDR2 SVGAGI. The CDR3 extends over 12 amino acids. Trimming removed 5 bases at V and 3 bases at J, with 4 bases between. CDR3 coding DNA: TGTGCCAGCAGTCCTGACACCGGGGAGCTGTTTTTT. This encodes CASSPDTGELFF.